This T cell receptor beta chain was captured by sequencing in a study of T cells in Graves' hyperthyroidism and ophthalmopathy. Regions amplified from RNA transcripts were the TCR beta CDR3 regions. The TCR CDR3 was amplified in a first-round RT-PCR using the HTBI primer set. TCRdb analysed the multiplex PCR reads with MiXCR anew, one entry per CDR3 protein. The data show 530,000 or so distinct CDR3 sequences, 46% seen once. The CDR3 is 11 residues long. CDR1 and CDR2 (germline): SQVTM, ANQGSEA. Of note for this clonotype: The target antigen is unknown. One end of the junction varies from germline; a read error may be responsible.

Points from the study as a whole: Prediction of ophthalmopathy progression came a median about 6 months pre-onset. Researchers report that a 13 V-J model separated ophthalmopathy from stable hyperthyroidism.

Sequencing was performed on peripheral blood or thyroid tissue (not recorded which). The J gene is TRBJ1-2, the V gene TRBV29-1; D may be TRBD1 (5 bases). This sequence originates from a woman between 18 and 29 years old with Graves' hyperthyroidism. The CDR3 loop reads CSRGGTGRDYF. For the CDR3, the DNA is TGCAGCCGTGGGGGAACGGGACGGGATTACTTC.